This TCR beta chain was observed in a study of shared clonotypes between healthy human individuals. Details on this clone: What it recognizes is unknown.

Study conclusions and caveats: Collection of samples was limited to blood; tissue repertoires likely differ. Clonotypes shared by all four sorted-subset donors had higher generation probabilities than non-shared clonotypes. When naive CD4 clonotypes were compared across a few donors, approximately 4.9% were shared.

The authors split each subset's genomic DNA evenly across several immunoSEQ plates. Some clones are missing from TCRdb's copy, which holds only in-frame ones; the method was immunoSEQ multiplex PCR. In the table there are 1.5 million to 1.9 million clones, roughly 98% of which are singletons. This CDR3 comprises 12 residues. Germline V gives CDR1 KGHSH, CDR2 LQKENI. V dropped 4 bases and J dropped 3 bases, with 7 bases sitting between them. Sequencing used naive CD4+ T cells sorted from blood. Regarding subset: CD45RA+ positively selected. The V gene is TRBV18, the J gene TRBJ2-7; no clear D gene. The source of this sequence is a man aged 25 to 40 in good health. The CDR3 region is CASSRVFYEQYF. CDR3 nucleotides: TGTGCCAGCTCACGGGTCTTCTACGAGCAGTACTTC.